This T cell receptor (beta chain) was profiled in a study of ipilimumab plus nivolumab after autologous stem cell transplantation. Study context: Median doses per patient: roughly five ipilimumab, 7 or 8 nivolumab.

Regarding this clone: Antigen unknown.

Measured with immunoSEQ multiplex PCR; TCRdb has only the in-frame clones, and not every one. Seen here are about 43,000 clones, more than 70% observed once, and the top ten hold approximately 0.8%. The CDR3 runs 15 residues. Between the trimmed V and J ends, which lost 2 bases and 0 bases, there was a span of 9 bases. Germline V gene sequence: CDR1 SGHVS, CDR2 FNYEAQ. Notes on the study in general: TCR repertoire, Treg phenotype and gut microbiota reportedly support more study of this approach.

This TCR was sampled from a male donor with multiple myeloma. The source material was PBMCs, sampled in a trial of ipilimumab plus nivolumab as post-transplant consolidation. V is TRBV7-6 and J is TRBJ2-3; no clear D. In nucleotides, the CDR3 is TGTGCCAGCAGCTTAAGGGTCGGGAGCACAGATACGCAGTATTTT. It codes for CASSLRVGSTDTQYF.